These 15 T cell receptor beta chains were all obtained from the same sample, sequenced in a study of CD8 T cells in Susac syndrome. Random hexamers were used to reverse transcribe about 0.45 to 1 ug of RNA. From the immunoSEQ multiplex PCR reads, TCRdb called clonotypes with MiXCR, one entry per CDR3 protein. The sample yields about 300,000 distinct CDR3 sequences, approximately 91% seen once. The sequencing input was CD8+ T cells from PBMCs. These receptors all come from a human donor with multiple sclerosis.

V usage is TRBV19 and J usage is TRBJ2-1; 8 nucleotides line up with TRBD1. With V trimmed by 6 bases and J by 4 bases, 8 bases remained unmatched. This CDR3 has 15 amino acids. Germline V gene lookup returns CDR1 LNHDA and CDR2 SQIVND (reference sequence). In nucleotides, the CDR3 is TGTGCCAGTAGGACAGGGGATGGGGTTTACAATGAGCAGTTCTTC. It encodes CASRTGDGVYNEQFF.

The chain carries TRBV27 and TRBJ2-7; D may be TRBD2 (6 bases). This CDR3 has 14 residues. Germline CDR1 is MNHEY and CDR2 is SMNVEV (reference sequence). Trimming left V 5 bases short and J 4 bases short, with 15 bases between. CDR3 DNA: TGTGCCAGCAGTGATAGCCCCGGAGGGTACGAGCAGTACTTC. Translating it yields CASSDSPGGYEQYF.

This clonotype was counted between two and nine times. The V gene is TRBV27, the J gene TRBJ1-1, with 8 positions matching TRBD1. The CDR3 loop spans 14 amino acids. Losses at the gene ends were 4 bases for V and 1 base for J; bases not matched to a gene: 2. Germline CDR1 and CDR2: MNHEY and SMNVEV (reference sequence). The CDR3 bases are TGTGCCAGCAGTTGGACAGGGCAGAACACTGAAGCTTTCTTT. Translation gives CASSWTGQNTEAFF.

The rearrangement joins TRBV11-1 to TRBJ2-7; D possibly uses TRBD1 or TRBD2 (5 bases each). The germline gives CDR1 SGHAT, CDR2 FQDESV (reference sequence). The length of the CDR3 is 13 residues. V was pared by 8 bases and J by 1 base, with 12 bases between. The chain's CDR3 is CASATGRSYEQYF. CDR3 nucleotides: TGTGCCAGCGCCACGGGGCGATCCTACGAGCAGTACTTC. The whole variable domain, remainder taken from reference TRBV11-1 and TRBJ2-7, is EAEVAQSPRYKITEKSQAVAFWCDPISGHATLYWYRQILGQGPELLVQFQDESVVDDSQLPKDRFSAERLKGVDSTLKIQPAELGDSAMYLCASATGRSYEQYFGPGTRLTVT.

The chain joins TRBV5-1 to TRBJ1-2, with D perhaps matching TRBD1 (5 bases). V was pared by 0 bases and J by 0 bases, with 15 bases between. Per germline, CDR1 SGHRS and CDR2 YFSETQ. This CDR3 region has 17 residues. The CDR3 bases are TGCGCCAGCAGCTTGGAGGGGTCCAGTGAATCTAACTATGGCTACACCTTC. Its translation is CASSLEGSSESNYGYTF.

The gene calls are TRBV3-1 and TRBJ1-2; no definite D call. Germline CDR1 is LGHDT and CDR2 is YNNKEL (reference sequence). V was cut by 0 bases and J by 7 bases, with 15 bases left in between. The CDR3 is 15 residues long. The CDR3 DNA follows: TGTGCCAGCAGCCAAGATCATTTCCTTGACACTGGCTACACCTTC. Translating gives CASSQDHFLDTGYTF.

The chain recombines TRBV18 with TRBJ2-5; TRBD2 might be the D (6 bases). Trimming left V 0 bases short and J 5 bases short, with 13 bases between. The germline gives CDR1 KGHSH, CDR2 LQKENI. The CDR3 sequence is 15 residues long. CDR3 in DNA: TGTGCCAGCTCACCACCGGAGGAGGGATTCGAGACCCAGTACTTC. This gives the protein CASSPPEEGFETQYF.

The J gene is TRBJ1-3, the V gene TRBV7-9, with 10 bases identical to TRBD1. Germline CDR1 SEHNR, CDR2 FQNEAQ (reference sequence). CDR3 length: 19 amino acids. Trimming took 5 bases from V and 2 from J; bases not matched to a gene: 15. DNA for the CDR3: TGTGCCAGCAGCGGGACCGGGACAGGGGACCAGCGCGCTGGAAACACCATATATTTT. This codes for CASSGTGTGDQRAGNTIYF. Together with reference TRBV7-9 and TRBJ1-3, the CDR3 gives the full variable domain: DTGVSQNPRHKITKRGQNVTFRCDPISEHNRLYWYRQTLGQGPEFLTYFQNEAQLEKSRLLSDRFSAERPKGSFSTLEIQRTEQGDSAMYLCASSGTGTGDQRAGNTIYFGEGSWLTVV.

This clonotype has just one count. The chain couples TRBV6-5 to TRBJ1-2, with 7 positions matching TRBD1. Germline V gene data show CDR1 as MNHEY and CDR2 as SVGAGI. The CDR3 extends over 15 amino acids. Unmatched junction bases numbered 7, after V lost 0 bases and J lost 6 bases. In DNA, the CDR3 is TGTGCCAGCAGTTACTCGGTCGGGACAGCCGATGGCTACACCTTC. It translates to CASSYSVGTADGYTF.

V usage is TRBV4-2 and J usage is TRBJ2-5; either TRBD1 or TRBD2 may fit D (6 bases each). Trimming removed 1 base at V and 1 base at J, with 13 bases between. Germline V gives CDR1 LGHNA, CDR2 YNFKEQ. This CDR3 contains 16 residues. This CDR3 reads CASSQGGGGGQETQYF. The CDR3 bases are TGTGCCAGCAGCCAAGGAGGAGGGGGAGGCCAAGAGACCCAGTACTTC.

The chain joins TRBV28 to TRBJ1-2, with D uncertain. This CDR3 spans 14 amino acids. Trimming left V 3 bases short and J 4 bases short, with 12 bases between. Germline lookup yields CDR1 MDHEN and CDR2 SYDVKM. The CDR3 nucleotides read TGTGCCAGCAGTTTCCTAGATCCCTCCTATGGCTACACCTTC. Protein product: CASSFLDPSYGYTF.

V usage is TRBV6-2 or TRBV6-3 and J usage is TRBJ2-1, with D hard to call. Germline V gene data show CDR1 as MNHEY and CDR2 as SVGEGT. The CDR3 totals 13 residues. V was trimmed by 6 bases and J by 4 bases, leaving 10 bases between them. CDR3 nucleotides: TGTGCCAGCAGACTTACAAGTTACAATGAGCAGTTCTTC. Translating gives CASRLTSYNEQFF.

This clonotype was found once. This chain joins TRBV27 and TRBJ1-1, with TRBD1 identical over 9 bases. The CDR3 is 14 residues long. Germline trimming cut 7 bases from V and 4 bases from J; bases unmatched to any gene: 7. The germline V gene encodes CDR1 MNHEY and CDR2 SMNVEV (reference sequence). The CDR3 reads CASTSTGGGTEAFF. CDR3 sequence (DNA): TGTGCCAGCACTTCGACAGGGGGAGGCACTGAAGCTTTCTTT.

The chain couples TRBV5-1 to TRBJ2-7, with D perhaps matching TRBD1 (5 bases). The V gene lost 0 bases and the J gene lost 2 bases, with 18 bases spanning the gap. This CDR3 contains 17 residues. Germline assignment: CDR1 SGHRS and CDR2 YFSETQ. CDR3 loop: CASSLDFGPTVAYEQYF. DNA of the CDR3: TGCGCCAGCAGCTTGGACTTTGGGCCGACAGTAGCCTACGAGCAGTACTTC.

With regard to this clonotype: This likely comes from a read error, as the CDR3 has no conserved phenylalanine or tryptophan at its end. The limits of the CDR3 on the DNA are not certain, so only TCRdb's listed CDR3 is given. The CDR3 region is CASSQSSKAV. This rearrangement joins TRBV23-1 to TRBJ2-1. TRBV23-1 is annotated as an ORF whose role is uncertain. The CDR3 numbers 10 amino acids, ends counted.